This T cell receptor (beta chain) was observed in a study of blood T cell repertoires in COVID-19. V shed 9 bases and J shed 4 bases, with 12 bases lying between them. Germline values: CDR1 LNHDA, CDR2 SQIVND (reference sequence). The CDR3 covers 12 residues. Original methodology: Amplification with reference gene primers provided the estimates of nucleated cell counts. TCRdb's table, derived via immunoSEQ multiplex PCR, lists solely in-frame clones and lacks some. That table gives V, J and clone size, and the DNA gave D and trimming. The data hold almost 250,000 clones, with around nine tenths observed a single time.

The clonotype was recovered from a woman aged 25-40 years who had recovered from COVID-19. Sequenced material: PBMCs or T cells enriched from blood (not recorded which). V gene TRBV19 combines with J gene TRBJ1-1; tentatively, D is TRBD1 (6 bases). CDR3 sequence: CASRGLSTEAFF. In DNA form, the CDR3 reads TGTGCCAGCAGGGGTTTGAGCACTGAAGCTTTCTTT.